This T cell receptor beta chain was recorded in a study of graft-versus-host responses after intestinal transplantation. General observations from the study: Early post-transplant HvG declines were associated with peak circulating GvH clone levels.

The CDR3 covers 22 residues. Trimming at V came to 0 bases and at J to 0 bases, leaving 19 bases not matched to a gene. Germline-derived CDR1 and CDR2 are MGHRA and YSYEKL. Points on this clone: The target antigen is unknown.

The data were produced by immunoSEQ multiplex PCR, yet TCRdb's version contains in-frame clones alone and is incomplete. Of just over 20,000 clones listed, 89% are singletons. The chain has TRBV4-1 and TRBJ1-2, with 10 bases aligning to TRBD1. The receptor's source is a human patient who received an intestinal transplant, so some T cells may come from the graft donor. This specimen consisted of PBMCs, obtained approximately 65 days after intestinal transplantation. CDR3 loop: CASSQDRRRSRTGGLANYGYTF. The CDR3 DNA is TGCGCCAGCAGCCAAGATCGCCGAAGGAGTAGGACAGGGGGGCTAGCTAACTATGGCTACACCTTC.